This record concerns one TCR beta chain sequence. There is no known antigen for this receptor. Within one base of it there is no much larger clone, and no base qualities were kept. Collaborating institutions collected whole blood in K2EDTA tubes following their own protocols. For TCRbeta analysis, collaborators shipped samples as frozen whole blood, isolated PBMCs, or DNA extracted from either of those sample types. This entry belongs to a study of blood T cell repertoires in COVID-19 (TCRdb year 2020). About the study as a whole: Samples covering the acute and convalescent phases of COVID-19 were provided by collaborators in the United States, Italy and Spain. The material from the prospective study consisted of cDNA or gDNA derived from T cells, B-cell-depleted T cells, or PBMCs. The dataset comprised deeply sampled blood TCRbeta repertoires from subjects exposed to, actively infected with, or recovered from COVID-19. The repertoires were released in a freely available public database meant as a resource for research on the immune response to SARS-CoV-2. The samples were drawn from two sources: the first 160 participants of the ongoing ImmuneRACE study, and 950 to 1,500 subjects contributed by 6 global collaborators. Nearly every sample came with metadata listing a de-identified subject ID, COVID-19 status, age in years and sex. HLA class I and class II types, where available, came from metadata supplied by the sample provider rather than from assay-based typing.

TCRbeta CDR3 regions were amplified from genomic DNA by means of the immunoSEQ Assay, a bias-controlled multiplex PCR. The authors' pipeline ran thus. Within the assay, amplification of reference gene primers was used to estimate how many nucleated cells each sample contained. To quantify the absolute abundance of each unique TCRbeta CDR3 rearrangement, sequence reads were collapsed and filtered. For each sample, productive Simpson clonality was calculated by taking the square root of Simpson's diversity index across productive rearrangements. TCRdb's version of the immuneACCESS table is confined to in-frame rearrangements and falls short of the full clone set. An unresolved V gene accounts for under half of the shortfall where checked; the remainder is of unknown origin. That table gives V, J and clone size, and the DNA gave D and trimming. The sample data list 41,000 or so clones, and 87% of these were observed just once. The ten largest clones capture approximately 4.6% of the sample.

The research as a whole found: Clinical and demographic metadata were provided uncurated, with the amount varying by source and participant.

The sequenced material came from peripheral blood. The receptor was derived from a man aged 55 to 69 with acute or convalescent COVID-19.

The DNA sequence is TGTGCCAGCGGATCCGGGGGGGACACTGAAGCTTTCTTT. The resulting protein is CASGSGGDTEAFF. Recombination connected TRBV7-3 to TRBJ1-1, with a tentative D gene TRBD1 over 5 matching bases. Including cysteine and phenylalanine, the CDR3 has 13 amino acids. Just the 39-base CDR3 DNA is kept, in frame starting at base 1. The germline V gene sets CDR1 to SGHTA and CDR2 to FQGTGA. V and J are truncated by 8 bases and 3 bases respectively, leaving an intervening sequence of 13 bases.